This is a list of T cell receptor beta chains from one sample in a study of shared clonotypes between healthy human individuals. Repertoires were generated with immunoSEQ multiplex PCR, while TCRdb's copy carries only in-frame clones and drops some. Among about 2.3 million clones listed, 80% to 95% were seen once. Material: naive CD4+ T cells from PBMCs. The receptors were gathered from a man aged 18 to 29 in good health. Some clones in this sample may be carry-over from other donors' samples. CDR3s include the opening cysteine and the closing phenylalanine or tryptophan. The order of the fields is J gene, clone size, V gene, D gene, CDR3 DNA, CDR3 protein. A D gene is named only where the DNA matches it firmly. The size of a clone is reported for some rows only, either as once, few or many, or as a class for expanded clones.

TRBJ2-7 | . | TRBV2 | . | TGTGCCAGCCTCCGTCAAAATGGTGCTCTAGAGCAGTACTTC | CASLRQNGALEQYF
TRBJ2-3 | . | TRBV11-3 | . | TGTGCCAGCAGCTTCAGTGCGGGAAGGGAAGATACGCAGTATTTT | CASSFSAGREDTQYF
TRBJ1-1 | . | TRBV7-9 | . | TGTGCCAGCAGCCCCTCACCGCTGATGAACACTGAAGCTTTCTTT | CASSPSPLMNTEAFF
TRBJ2-1 | . | TRBV18 | TRBD1 | TGTGCCAGCTCACTTCGACCGGGACAGGGGCCCAATGAGCAGTTCTTC | CASSLRPGQGPNEQFF
TRBJ1-1 | . | TRBV5-1 | TRBD1 | TGCGCCAGCAGCTTGCTACCGGGACAGGAAAACACTGAAGCTTTCTTT | CASSLLPGQENTEAFF
TRBJ1-2 | . | TRBV28 | . | TGTGCCAGCAGTTTCCTCGGGAAGAACATCAACTATGGCTACACCTTC | CASSFLGKNINYGYTF
TRBJ1-5 | . | TRBV6-6 | . | TGTGCCAGCAGTACTAATACTCAGGGACCGAGTCAGCCCCAGCATTTT | CASSTNTQGPSQPQHF
TRBJ2-5 | . | TRBV7-9 | TRBD2 | TGTGCCAGCAGCCGGACTAGCGGGAAGGAGACCCAGTACTTC | CASSRTSGKETQYF
TRBJ1-1 | once | TRBV7-2 | TRBD1 | TGTGCCAGCAGCTTAGAACAGGGGGCAAAAGCTTTCTTT | CASSLEQGAKAFF
TRBJ2-1 | . | TRBV7-3 | . | TGTGCCAGCAGCCTAACCAGCGGCTTTTCCTACAATGAGCAGTTCTTC | CASSLTSGFSYNEQFF
TRBJ2-3 | . | TRBV7-9 | . | TGTGCCAGCAGCTTAATTACAGACGCAGATACGCAGTATTTT | CASSLITDADTQYF
TRBJ2-3 | once | TRBV2 | . | TGTGCCAGCAGGGGGGACGGGAGTGCCACAGATACGCAGTATTTT | CASRGDGSATDTQYF
TRBJ1-4 | . | TRBV2 | . | TGTGCCAGCAGTGAAGTGGGGTGGGAAAAACTGTTTTTT | CASSEVGWEKLFF
TRBJ2-1 | once | TRBV2 | TRBD1 | TGTGCCAGCACCAGGGACAGCCTTATCTTCTACAATGAGCAGTTCTTC | CASTRDSLIFYNEQFF